This TCR beta chain came from a study of CD8 T cells in Susac syndrome. The diagnostic criteria were recently defined, and patients with Susac syndrome met them for definite or probable disease. TEMRA cells were FACS-enriched, while CD8+ and CD4+ T cells were negatively isolated. Study conclusions and caveats: The CD4+ T cell repertoires from Susac syndrome exhibited no clonal expansion.

Reverse transcription of roughly 0.45 to 1 ug RNA was performed with random hexamers. The CDR3 of TCR beta was amplified by immunoSEQ multiplex PCR across 54 Vbeta and 13 Jbeta. TCRdb passed the immunoSEQ multiplex PCR reads through MiXCR, listing each CDR3 protein once. This sample has 170,000 or so distinct CDR3 sequences; 90% to 95% occur once, and the top ten carry approximately 0.11%. A remark on this clonotype: Its antigen remains unidentified.

V was trimmed by 6 bases and J by 0 bases, leaving 17 bases between them. The length of the CDR3 is 16 residues. The chain combines TRBV12-3 or TRBV12-4 with TRBJ1-1; perhaps TRBD1 as D (5 bases). The material sequenced was CD4+ T cells from PBMCs. This TCR came from a human donor with Susac syndrome. The CDR3 DNA is TGTGCCAGCAGCCGCGGGACGTACATTATGAACACTGAAGCTTTCTTT. This translates into CASSRGTYIMNTEAFF.